A selection of T cell receptor beta chains follows, all from one sample in a study of T cell responses to AZD1222 COVID-19 vaccine. The protocol was immunoSEQ multiplex PCR, while the TCRdb copy is restricted to in-frame clones and leaves out a portion. The data show 80,000 or so clones, around four fifths seen once. The sample in question was peripheral blood, obtained on day 0 of AZD1222 vaccination. Source of these receptors: an adult in good health. CDR3s include the opening cysteine and the closing phenylalanine or tryptophan. D genes are given only for firm matches. Size values are once, few and many counts, or a class for expanded clones, and some rows have none.

clone size,V gene,J gene,D gene,CDR3 DNA,CDR3 protein
-,TRBV11-2,TRBJ2-7,TRBD2,TGTGCCAGCAGCTGGACGGCTAGCGGGACCTACGAGCAGTACTTC,CASSWTASGTYEQYF
-,TRBV21-1,TRBJ2-7,-,-,CASSKPFRLVGSGISYEQYF
-,TRBV30,TRBJ1-2,TRBD1,TGTGCCTGGAGCCCGGGACAGCATGGCTACACCTTC,CAWSPGQHGYTF
-,TRBV19,TRBJ1-2,-,TGTGCCAGTAGGGGGGATACCACCTATGGCTACACCTTC,CASRGDTTYGYTF
-,TRBV5-5,TRBJ1-1,-,TGTGCCAGCAGCTTGTGGGGGGGCTCGAACACTGAAGCTTTCTTT,CASSLWGGSNTEAFF
-,TRBV28,TRBJ1-5,-,TGTGCCAGCAGTTTAGGGGGCTCGGGCAATCAGCCCCAGCATTTT,CASSLGGSGNQPQHF
few,TRBV9,TRBJ2-7,TRBD1,TGTGCCAGCAGCGTAGCGGCGCAGGGGGTAGAGAACGAGCAGTACTTC,CASSVAAQGVENEQYF
-,TRBV5-4,TRBJ1-3,TRBD1,TGTGCCAGCAGCCAGGGGGGCAAAATCGGGTCCGGGAACACCATATATTTT,CASSQGGKIGSGNTIYF
-,TRBV7-2,TRBJ2-3,-,TGTGCCAGCAGCTTCGGGCCCCCCCGGACAGATACGCAGTATTTT,CASSFGPPRTDTQYF
-,TRBV7-9,TRBJ2-1,TRBD2,TGTGCCAGCAGCTTTCCGGGAGGTAAGAATGAGCAGTTCTTC,CASSFPGGKNEQFF
-,TRBV6-4,TRBJ2-7,TRBD2,TGTGCCAGCAGTGACCCCCGGATAGCGGGGGGTCCGAACGAGCAGTACTTC,CASSDPRIAGGPNEQYF
-,TRBV5-1,TRBJ2-7,-,TGCGCCAGCAGCGGCCCCCCAACTTACGAGCAGTACTTC,CASSGPPTYEQYF
-,TRBV4-3,TRBJ2-2,-,TGCGCCAGCAGCCGGCAGACCGGAGCGAACACCGGGGAGCTGTTTTTT,CASSRQTGANTGELFF
-,TRBV27,TRBJ2-7,TRBD2,TGTGCCAGCAGGCCGGGACTAGCGGGATACGAGCAGTACTTC,CASRPGLAGYEQYF
-,TRBV6-1,TRBJ2-5,-,TGTGCCAGCAGTGAAGTTAGGGCTAGCAGCCAAGAGACCCAGTACTTC,CASSEVRASSQETQYF
-,TRBV7-9,TRBJ2-7,-,TGTGCCAGCAGTTGGGGGGACTACGAGCAGTACTTC,CASSWGDYEQYF
-,TRBV6-2/TRBV6-3,TRBJ2-7,-,TGTGCCAGCAGTCGAAGCCACCTAGGCTACGAGCAGTACTTC,CASSRSHLGYEQYF
-,TRBV3-1/TRBV3-2,TRBJ2-2,-,TGTGCCAGCAGTGTAGCGAGCAACACCGGGGAGCTGTTTTTT,CASSVASNTGELFF
-,TRBV3-1/TRBV3-2,TRBJ2-7,TRBD2,TGTGCCAGCAGCCAAGCTGGGGGGAGGGCCTCCTACGAGCAGTACTTC,CASSQAGGRASYEQYF
-,TRBV6-6,TRBJ2-1,-,TGTGCCAGCAGTTACTCTAACTCCGCCTACAATGAGCAGTTCTTC,CASSYSNSAYNEQFF
-,TRBV4-3,TRBJ2-7,-,TGCGCCAGCAGCCAAGAATACGCAGCACAGTGGATGACCTACGAGCAGTACTTC,CASSQEYAAQWMTYEQYF
-,TRBV29-1,TRBJ1-1,-,TGCAGTTATAAGTCTTCGGAAGCTTTCTTT,CSYKSSEAFF
-,TRBV7-2,TRBJ2-2,TRBD2,TGTGCCAGCAGCCTAAGGGCGTACGGGCTAGCGGGAGGATCCGGGGAGCTGTTTTTT,CASSLRAYGLAGGSGELFF
-,TRBV19,TRBJ2-3,TRBD1,TGTGCCAGTAGTTTAACAGGGGCCGCACGCACAGATACGCAGTATTTT,CASSLTGAARTDTQYF
-,TRBV10-3,TRBJ2-3,-,TGTGCTCACCGCCCAGGGTCCCCCACCACAGATACGCAGTATTTT,CAHRPGSPTTDTQYF
-,TRBV7-2,TRBJ1-1,-,TGTGCCAGCAGCCTCTACGTAGGGCCGAACACTGAAGCTTTCTTT,CASSLYVGPNTEAFF
-,TRBV14,TRBJ1-1,TRBD1,TGTGCCAGCAGCCACGCAGGGGGATTGAACACTGAAGCTTTCTTT,CASSHAGGLNTEAFF
-,TRBV5-1,TRBJ2-1,TRBD2,TGCGCCAGCAGCTTGGTGGGACTAGCGGGCAATGAGCAGTTCTTC,CASSLVGLAGNEQFF
-,TRBV7-9,TRBJ1-2,-,TGTGCCAGCAGCTCGGATCGCAGGGGTCGATTGGGCTACACCTTC,CASSSDRRGRLGYTF
few,TRBV24-1,TRBJ1-2,-,TGTGCCACCAGTGATTTTCTCTCTTTTGGCGGCTACACCTTC,CATSDFLSFGGYTF
few,TRBV7-9,TRBJ1-1,-,TGTGCCAGCAGCCCCAAGGGGGGGCCGAACACTGAAGCTTTCTTT,CASSPKGGPNTEAFF
-,TRBV20-1,TRBJ1-6,TRBD1,TGCAGTGCTAGTGCCGGGACAGGGATTAATTCACCCCTCCACTTT,CSASAGTGINSPLHF
-,TRBV4-3,TRBJ1-1,TRBD1,TGCGCCAGCAGCCAAGAGTACAGGGGCCCGAACACTGAAGCTTTCTTT,CASSQEYRGPNTEAFF
few,TRBV6-1,TRBJ1-4,TRBD1,TGTGCCAGCAGTGAAACAGGGGAAGTTAGAAAACTGTTTTTT,CASSETGEVRKLFF
few,TRBV15,TRBJ1-2,-,TGTGCCACCAGCAGAGGACAGGCTGCTACCCTCTATGGCTACACCTTC,CATSRGQAATLYGYTF
-,TRBV5-1,TRBJ2-2,TRBD2,TGCGCCAGCAGCAGGACTAGCCTTATTACGAACACCGGGGAGCTGTTTTTT,CASSRTSLITNTGELFF
-,TRBV5-6,TRBJ2-7,-,TGTACCAGCAGTCGGGGGACGTCCTACGAGCAGTACTTC,CTSSRGTSYEQYF
-,TRBV9,TRBJ2-7,-,TGTGCCAGCAGCCCCAGGGGGACTGCCTCCTACGAGCAGTACTTC,CASSPRGTASYEQYF
-,TRBV27,TRBJ2-2,TRBD1,TGTGCCGTACGACGATGGGACAGGCCGACCGGGGAGCTGTTTTTT,CAVRRWDRPTGELFF
-,TRBV3-1/TRBV3-2,TRBJ1-1,TRBD1,TGTGCCAGCAACTCAAGGGGGACAGGGGTTGATAGTGAAGCTTTCTTT,CASNSRGTGVDSEAFF
-,TRBV27,TRBJ2-2,TRBD2,TGTGCCAGCAGTCCCCGGACTAGTAACGGGGAGCTGTTTTTT,CASSPRTSNGELFF
-,TRBV19,TRBJ1-5,-,TGTGCCAGTAGCCCCCAGCGGGTGGGGAGCAATCAGCCCCAGCATTTT,CASSPQRVGSNQPQHF
-,TRBV9,TRBJ2-5,-,TGTGCCAGCAGCGCCGGGGTCCAAGAGACCCAGTACTTC,CASSAGVQETQYF
-,TRBV7-2,TRBJ2-7,-,TGTGCCAGCAGCCCCAATGCGGGGTATCCGGAGCAGTACTTC,CASSPNAGYPEQYF
-,TRBV5-1,TRBJ1-1,-,TGCGCCAGCAGCCCGGGACGGTCAAACACTGAAGCTTTCTTT,CASSPGRSNTEAFF
-,TRBV5-6,TRBJ2-1,-,TGTGCCAGCAGCGAACAGGGGAGGTCCTACAATGAGCAGTTCTTC,CASSEQGRSYNEQFF
once,TRBV19,TRBJ1-4,TRBD1,TGTGCCAGTAGTGGTTCAGGGGGAACTAATGAAAAACTGTTTTTT,CASSGSGGTNEKLFF
-,TRBV5-5,TRBJ2-7,-,TGTGCCAGCAGCTTGGTCTGGGGCCGAGGGGAGCAGTACTTC,CASSLVWGRGEQYF